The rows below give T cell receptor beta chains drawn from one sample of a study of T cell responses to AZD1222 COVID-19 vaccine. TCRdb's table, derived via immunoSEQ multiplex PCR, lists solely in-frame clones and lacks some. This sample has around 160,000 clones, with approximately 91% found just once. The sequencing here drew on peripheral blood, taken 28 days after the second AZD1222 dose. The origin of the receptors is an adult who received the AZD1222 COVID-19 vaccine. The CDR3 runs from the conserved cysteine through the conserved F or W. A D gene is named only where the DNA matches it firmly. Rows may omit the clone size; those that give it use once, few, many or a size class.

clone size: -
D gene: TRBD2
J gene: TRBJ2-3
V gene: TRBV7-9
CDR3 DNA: TGTGCCAGCAGGGGCACCGGGACTAGCGGGGGGGCCAGCACAGATACGCAGTATTTT
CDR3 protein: CASRGTGTSGGASTDTQYF

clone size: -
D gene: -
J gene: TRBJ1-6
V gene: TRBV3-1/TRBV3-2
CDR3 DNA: TGTGCCAGCAGTAACGACATGTCCAATTCACCCCTCCACTTT
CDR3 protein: CASSNDMSNSPLHF

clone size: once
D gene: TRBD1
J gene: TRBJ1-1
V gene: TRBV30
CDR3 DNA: TGTGCCTGGAGAGGGACAGGGGCCGGGTCGGGAGCTTTCTTT
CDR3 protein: CAWRGTGAGSGAFF

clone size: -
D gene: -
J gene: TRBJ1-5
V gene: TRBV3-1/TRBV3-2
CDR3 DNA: TGTGCCAGCAGCCAAACCTACAGGGACAGCAATCAGCCCCAGCATTTT
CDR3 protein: CASSQTYRDSNQPQHF

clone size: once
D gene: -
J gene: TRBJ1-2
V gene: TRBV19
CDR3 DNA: TGTGCCAGTAGTAACAGGGACTATGGCTACACCTTC
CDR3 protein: CASSNRDYGYTF

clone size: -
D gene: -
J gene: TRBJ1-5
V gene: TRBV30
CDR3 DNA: TGTGCCTGGAGGGACGGGGATCAGCCCCAGCATTTT
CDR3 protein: CAWRDGDQPQHF

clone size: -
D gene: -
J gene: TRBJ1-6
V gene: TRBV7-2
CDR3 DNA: TGTGCCAGCAGGCGACAGAATAATTCACCCCTCCACTTT
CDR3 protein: CASRRQNNSPLHF

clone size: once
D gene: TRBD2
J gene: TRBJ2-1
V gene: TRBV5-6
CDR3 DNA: TGTGCCAGCAGCGGATCCGGGACTAGTCCCTACAATGAGCAGTTCTTC
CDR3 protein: CASSGSGTSPYNEQFF

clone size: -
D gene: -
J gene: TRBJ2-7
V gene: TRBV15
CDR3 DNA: TGTGCCACCAGCAGAGATCCGGCAGGGCACGAGCAGTACTTC
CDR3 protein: CATSRDPAGHEQYF

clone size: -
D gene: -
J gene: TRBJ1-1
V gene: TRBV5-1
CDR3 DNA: TGCGCCAGCAGCTTGGTGGGGGAAGGGATCGTGAACACTGAAGCTTTCTTT
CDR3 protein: CASSLVGEGIVNTEAFF

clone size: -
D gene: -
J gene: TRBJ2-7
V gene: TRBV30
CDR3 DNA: TGTGCCTGGAGTGCGGGGGACACCTACGAGCAGTACTTC
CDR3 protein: CAWSAGDTYEQYF

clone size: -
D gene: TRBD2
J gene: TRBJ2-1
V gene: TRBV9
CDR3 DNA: TGTGCCAGCGGCCGGACTAGCGGGAGTCTCTACAATGAGCAGTTCTTC
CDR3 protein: CASGRTSGSLYNEQFF

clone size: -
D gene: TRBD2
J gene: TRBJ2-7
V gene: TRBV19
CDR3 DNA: TGTGCCAGTAGTACCCAGAGGCGGCTAGCGGCCTACGAGCAGTACTTC
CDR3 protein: CASSTQRRLAAYEQYF

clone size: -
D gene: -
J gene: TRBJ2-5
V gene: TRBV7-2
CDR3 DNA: TGTGCCAGCAGCTTAGGGCTTACCGAGGAAGAGACCCAGTACTTC
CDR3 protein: CASSLGLTEEETQYF

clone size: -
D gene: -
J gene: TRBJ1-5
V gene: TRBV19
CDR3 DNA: TGTGCCAGTACTACCCTCGGCACATGGGGCAATCAGCCCCAGCATTTT
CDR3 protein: CASTTLGTWGNQPQHF

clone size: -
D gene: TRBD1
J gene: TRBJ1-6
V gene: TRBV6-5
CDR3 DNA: TGTGCCAGCAGAACCGGACAGGGTAATTCACCCCTCCACTTT
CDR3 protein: CASRTGQGNSPLHF

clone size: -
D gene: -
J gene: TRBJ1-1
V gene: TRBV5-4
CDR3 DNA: TGTGCCAGCAGCCCCGGGGGGAACACTGAAGCTTTCTTT
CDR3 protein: CASSPGGNTEAFF

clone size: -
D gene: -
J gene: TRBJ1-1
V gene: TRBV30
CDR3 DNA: TGTGCCTGGAGTATGGCCGTTGAAGCTTTCTTT
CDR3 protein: CAWSMAVEAFF

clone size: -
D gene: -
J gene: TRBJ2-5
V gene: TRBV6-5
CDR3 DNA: TGTGCCAGCAGTCCAAGGGGTTCGGGCGAGACCCAGTACTTC
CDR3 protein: CASSPRGSGETQYF

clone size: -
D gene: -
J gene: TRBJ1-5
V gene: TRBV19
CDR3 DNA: TGTGCCAGTAGAAGCGGGACTGGGCCCCAGCATTTT
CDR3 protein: CASRSGTGPQHF

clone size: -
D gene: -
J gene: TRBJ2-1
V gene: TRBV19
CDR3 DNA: TGTGCCAGTAGTATAGATAGGGGAACCAATGAGCAGTTCTTC
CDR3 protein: CASSIDRGTNEQFF

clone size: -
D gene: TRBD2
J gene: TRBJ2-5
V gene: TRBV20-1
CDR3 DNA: TGCAGTGCTAGTCAAGCGGGGGGGCTGGAGACCCAGTACTTC
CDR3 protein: CSASQAGGLETQYF

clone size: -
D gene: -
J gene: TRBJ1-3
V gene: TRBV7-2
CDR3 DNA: TGTGCCAGCAGCTTATCGGGGGCGCCTGGAAACACCATATATTTT
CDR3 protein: CASSLSGAPGNTIYF

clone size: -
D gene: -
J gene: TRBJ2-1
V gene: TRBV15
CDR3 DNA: TGTGCCACCAGCAGAGATCGCGGAGGGCTTAGAGAGCAGTTCTTC
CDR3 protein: CATSRDRGGLREQFF

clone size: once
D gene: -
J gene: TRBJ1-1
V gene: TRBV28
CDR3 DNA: TGTGCCAGCATTAGTGGGGGATACACTGAAGCTTTCTTT
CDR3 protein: CASISGGYTEAFF

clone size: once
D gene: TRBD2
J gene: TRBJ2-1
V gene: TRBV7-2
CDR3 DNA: TGTGCCAGCAGCTTAGACCCTTCTAGCGGAAATTACAATGAGCAGTTCTTC
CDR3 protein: CASSLDPSSGNYNEQFF

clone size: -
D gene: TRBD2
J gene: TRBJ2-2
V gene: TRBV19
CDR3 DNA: TGTGCCAGTAGTATCTTAGCGGGAGGGTACACCGGGGAGCTGTTTTTT
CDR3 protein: CASSILAGGYTGELFF

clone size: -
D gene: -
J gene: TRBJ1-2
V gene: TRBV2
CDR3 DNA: TGTGCCAGCGAGCTAGGACCCCAAAGAGGCTACACCTTC
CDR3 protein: CASELGPQRGYTF

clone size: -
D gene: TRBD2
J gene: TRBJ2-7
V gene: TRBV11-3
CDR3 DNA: TGTGCCAGCAGCTTAGAGCTAGCGGGAGGAAGTTCCTACGAGCAGTACTTC
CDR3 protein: CASSLELAGGSSYEQYF

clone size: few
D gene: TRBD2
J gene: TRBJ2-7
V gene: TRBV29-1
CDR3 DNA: TGCAGCGTTGAAGGGGGACTAGCGGGAGGTGGGGAGTACTTC
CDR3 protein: CSVEGGLAGGGEYF

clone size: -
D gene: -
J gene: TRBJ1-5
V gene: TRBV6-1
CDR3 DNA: TGTGCCAGCAGTGGGGAGGCCCCGCATAGCAATCAGCCCCAGCATTTT
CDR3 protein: CASSGEAPHSNQPQHF

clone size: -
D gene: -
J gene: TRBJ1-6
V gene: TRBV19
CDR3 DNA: TGTGCCAGTAGTACCCCCAGAGTGTGGGGACGCAGCTCCTATAATTCACCCCTCCACTTT
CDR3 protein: CASSTPRVWGRSSYNSPLHF

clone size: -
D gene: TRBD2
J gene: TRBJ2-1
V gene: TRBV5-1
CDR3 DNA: TGCGCCAGCAGCTGGACGGGAGGGCGCGGGAGTATTTCCTACAATGAGCAGTTCTTC
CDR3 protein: CASSWTGGRGSISYNEQFF

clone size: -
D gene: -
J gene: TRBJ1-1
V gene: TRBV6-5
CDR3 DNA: TGTGCCAGCAGTTACGACACGGCCATTATGAACACTGAAGCTTTCTTT
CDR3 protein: CASSYDTAIMNTEAFF

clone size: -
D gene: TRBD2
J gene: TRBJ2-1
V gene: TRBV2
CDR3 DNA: TGTGCCAGCACCCCGACTAGCGGGAGACCCGATGAGCAGTTCTTC
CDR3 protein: CASTPTSGRPDEQFF

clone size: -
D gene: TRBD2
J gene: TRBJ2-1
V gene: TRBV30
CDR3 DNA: TGTGCCTGGAGTGTACTACTAGCGGGAGGGCCATCCTACAATGAGCAGTTCTTC
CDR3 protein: CAWSVLLAGGPSYNEQFF

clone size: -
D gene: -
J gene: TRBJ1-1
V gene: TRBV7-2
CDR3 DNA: TGTGCCAGCAGCTTAAACCGGGACACTGAAGCTTTCTTT
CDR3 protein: CASSLNRDTEAFF

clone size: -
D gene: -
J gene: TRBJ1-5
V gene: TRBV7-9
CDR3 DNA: TGTGCCAGCAGCTTAGAGTCCTATCAGCCCCAGCATTTT
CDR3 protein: CASSLESYQPQHF

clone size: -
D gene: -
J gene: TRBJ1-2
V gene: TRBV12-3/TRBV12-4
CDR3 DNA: TGTGCCAGCTCGGCAGTAGGCTATGGCTACACCTTC
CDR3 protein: CASSAVGYGYTF

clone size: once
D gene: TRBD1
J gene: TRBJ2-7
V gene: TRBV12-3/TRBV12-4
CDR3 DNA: TGTGCCAGCAGGGGACAGCCTTCCTACGAGCAGTACTTC
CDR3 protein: CASRGQPSYEQYF

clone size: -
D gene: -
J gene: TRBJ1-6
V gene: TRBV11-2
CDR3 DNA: TGTGCCAGCAGCTCTCGAAACGTCGCCCGGACAGACTATAATTCACCCCTCCACTTT
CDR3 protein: CASSSRNVARTDYNSPLHF

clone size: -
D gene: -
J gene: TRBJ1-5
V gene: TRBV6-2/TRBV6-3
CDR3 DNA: TGTGCCAGCAGTGCGGGACCCCAGGCTAGCAATCAGCCCCAGCATTTT
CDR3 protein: CASSAGPQASNQPQHF

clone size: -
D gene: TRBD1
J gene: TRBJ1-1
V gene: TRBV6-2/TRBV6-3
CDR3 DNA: TGTGCCAGCAGTTACTCGATTCCAGGGGGATTTGAAGCTTTCTTT
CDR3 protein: CASSYSIPGGFEAFF

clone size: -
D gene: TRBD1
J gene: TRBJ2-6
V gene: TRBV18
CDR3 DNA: TGTGCCAGCTCACTGGGACAGGGAAGCTCTGGGGCCAACGTCCTGACTTTC
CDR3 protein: CASSLGQGSSGANVLTF

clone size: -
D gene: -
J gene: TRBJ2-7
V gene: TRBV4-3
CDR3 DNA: TGCGCCAGCAGCCAAGCATCAGGATACGAGCAGTACTTC
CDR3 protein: CASSQASGYEQYF

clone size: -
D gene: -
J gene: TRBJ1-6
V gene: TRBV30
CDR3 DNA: TGTGCCTGGCACAGGGAGAGGTCCTATAATTCACCCCTCCACTTT
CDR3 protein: CAWHRERSYNSPLHF

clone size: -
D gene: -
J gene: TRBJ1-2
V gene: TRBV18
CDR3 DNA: TGTGCCAGCTCACCGGGGGAGAACTATGGCTACACCTTC
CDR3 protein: CASSPGENYGYTF

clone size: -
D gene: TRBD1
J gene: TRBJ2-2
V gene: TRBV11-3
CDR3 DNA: TGTGCCAGCAGCCCCACGCGGGGACAGGGTGGGGAGCTGTTTTTT
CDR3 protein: CASSPTRGQGGELFF

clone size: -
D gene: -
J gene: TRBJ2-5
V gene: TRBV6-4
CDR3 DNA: TGTGCCAGCAGTGACCAGGGGGGGCTCGGAGAGACCCAGTACTTC
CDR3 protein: CASSDQGGLGETQYF

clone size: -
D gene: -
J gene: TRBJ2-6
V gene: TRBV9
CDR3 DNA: TGTGCCAGCAGCGTAATTGGGGGGTTCTCTGGGGCCAACGTCCTGACTTTC
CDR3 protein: CASSVIGGFSGANVLTF

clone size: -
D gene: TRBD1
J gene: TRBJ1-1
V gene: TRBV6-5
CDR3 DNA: TGTGCCAGCAGCCCGACAGGGGGGGTCACTGAAGCTTTCTTT
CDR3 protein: CASSPTGGVTEAFF

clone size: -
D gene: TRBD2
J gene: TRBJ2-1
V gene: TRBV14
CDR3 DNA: TGTGCCAGCAGCCAAACTCTAGCGGGGGCCTACAATGAGCAGTTCTTC
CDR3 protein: CASSQTLAGAYNEQFF

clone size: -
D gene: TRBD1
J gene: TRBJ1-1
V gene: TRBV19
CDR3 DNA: TGTGCCAGTAGCCCGCGGGGACAGGGGGCACCTGAAGCTTTCTTT
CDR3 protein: CASSPRGQGAPEAFF